A selection of T cell receptor beta chains follows, all from one sample in a study of T cell changes during pregnancy in multiple sclerosis. Using immunoSEQ multiplex PCR, the repertoire was profiled, and TCRdb retains in-frame clones only, with some absent. The repertoire holds about 40,000 clones, around 94% seen once, with 1.5% to 2% in the top ten. The sample in question was peripheral blood, obtained in the third trimester of pregnancy. Source of these receptors: a female donor with multiple sclerosis, enrolled in a pregnancy study. Each CDR3 is given with its conserved first and last residue. Fields, in order: D gene, clone size, V gene, J gene, CDR3 protein, CDR3 DNA. The D gene is left open where the match is weak. Not every row has a clone size; where given, it reads once, few, many or a size class.

TRBD1	NA	TRBV7-8	TRBJ1-2	CASSLGTGVGYTF	TGTGCCAGCAGCTTAGGGACAGGGGTTGGCTACACCTTC
TRBD1	once	TRBV6-6	TRBJ1-1	CASSRRTGKDTEAFF	TGTGCCAGCAGCCGTCGGACAGGGAAGGACACTGAAGCTTTCTTT
NA	NA	TRBV7-9	TRBJ1-2	CASSPGPTGLRSGYTF	TGTGCCAGCAGCCCCGGACCGACAGGCTTAAGGTCGGGCTACACCTTC
NA	NA	TRBV30	TRBJ1-2	CAWSVGNNAYGYTF	TGTGCCTGGAGTGTGGGCAACAATGCATATGGCTACACCTTC
NA	NA	TRBV28	TRBJ1-5	CASSLGGGNQPQHF	TGTGCCAGCAGTTTAGGCGGGGGGAATCAGCCCCAGCATTTT
NA	NA	TRBV9	TRBJ1-3	CASSGAGRNTIYF	TGTGCCAGCAGCGGGGCAGGGAGAAACACCATATATTTT
TRBD1	NA	TRBV4-1	TRBJ2-7	CASSQLLVRDRYYEQYF	TGCGCCAGCAGCCAACTCCTTGTCCGGGACAGGTACTACGAGCAGTACTTC
NA	NA	TRBV7-9	TRBJ2-7	CASSLAKGGDEQYF	TGTGCCAGCAGCTTAGCGAAGGGGGGGGACGAGCAGTACTTC
TRBD2	once	TRBV11-2	TRBJ2-1	CASSHGGGGLDEQFF	TGTGCCAGCAGCCACGGGGGCGGGGGGTTGGATGAGCAGTTCTTC
TRBD2	NA	TRBV7-6	TRBJ2-1	CASSLGGGGGEQFF	TGTGCCAGCAGCTTAGGGGGCGGGGGTGGAGAGCAGTTCTTC
TRBD1	once	TRBV30	TRBJ1-2	CAWRGTGVGYTF	TGTGCCTGGCGAGGCACAGGGGTTGGCTACACCTTC
TRBD1	NA	TRBV6-6	TRBJ2-2	CASRGTGLAGELFF	TGTGCCAGCAGGGGGACAGGGCTGGCCGGGGAGCTGTTTTTT
NA	NA	TRBV4-1	TRBJ2-7	CASSQDWGGLKYPGYEQYF	TGCGCCAGCAGCCAAGACTGGGGGGGCCTAAAATACCCAGGCTACGAGCAGTACTTC
TRBD1	NA	TRBV20-1	TRBJ1-1	CSADPGGEAFF	TGCAGTGCAGACCCAGGGGGTGAAGCTTTCTTT
NA	NA	TRBV5-1	TRBJ2-2	CASSSFRVLTGELFF	TGCGCCAGCAGCTCTTTCAGGGTGTTGACCGGGGAGCTGTTTTTT
NA	NA	TRBV4-1	TRBJ2-7	CASSQEGQFYEQYF	TGCGCCAGCAGCCAGGAGGGACAGTTCTACGAGCAGTACTTC